What follows are 2 T cell receptor beta chains derived from one specimen sequenced in a study of identical twins. TCRdb processed the 5' RACE reads anew with MiXCR; each CDR3 protein has one entry. The sample consists of some 330,000 distinct CDR3 sequences, roughly 10% of them appearing once. Sequencing was done on a sample of naive T cells sorted from blood. The receptor source for this set is a woman in her fifties or sixties in good health.

This clonotype occurred a few times. This chain connects TRBV5-1 to TRBJ2-2; the D gene could be TRBD1 or TRBD2 (5 bases each). The CDR3 consists of 15 residues. Per germline, CDR1 SGHRS and CDR2 YFSETQ. Trimming pared 1 base from V and 9 bases from J, leaving 16 bases between. CDR3: CASSLTAGWDRELFF. In DNA, the CDR3 is TGCGCCAGCAGCTTGACGGCAGGATGGGACCGGGAGCTGTTTTTT.

This clonotype was picked up many times. The chain is built from TRBV5-1 and TRBJ2-1, with TRBD1 as a possible D gene (5 bases). CDR3 length: 11 residues. Trimming took 5 bases from V and 8 from J, leaving 8 bases between them. The germline gives CDR1 SGHRS, CDR2 YFSETQ. The CDR3 loop reads CASSIGDEQFF. CDR3 DNA: TGCGCCAGCAGTATAGGGGATGAGCAGTTCTTC. The whole variable domain, filled in from reference TRBV5-1 and TRBJ2-1, reads KAGVTQTPRYLIKTRGQQVTLSCSPISGHRSVSWYQQTPGQGLQFLFEYFSETQRNKGNFPGRFSGRQFSNSRSEMNVSTLELGDSALYLCASSIGDEQFFGPGTRLTVL.